A single sample gave rise to the 18 T cell receptor beta chains below, sequenced in a study of read filtering for tumor transcriptome and immune sequencing. From 400 to 450 ng of RNA, a library with molecular barcoded alpha/delta and beta/gamma adaptors was made. A single record per CDR3 protein comes from TCRdb applying MiXCR to the reads. The sample has 75,000 to 95,000 distinct CDR3 sequences, about 12% seen once. The sample comprised a population of CD138-negative cells sorted from bone marrow. Source of these receptors: a donor aged 40 or older with multiple myeloma.

In its sample, this clonotype was seen many times. The chain combines TRBV12-3 or TRBV12-4 with TRBJ2-7, with a possible D match to TRBD2 (7 bases). Between the trimmed V and J ends, which lost 6 bases and 3 bases, there was a span of 27 bases. The CDR3 has 18 residues. This CDR3 reads CASSSLGGWGAQDYEQYF. CDR3 in DNA: TGTGCCAGCAGCTCGCTGGGGGGGTGGGGGGCCCAAGACTACGAGCAGTACTTC.

This clonotype was observed a handful of times. This chain links TRBV3-1 with TRBJ1-1; the D gene is possibly TRBD1 (5 bases). The ends were cut back, 2 bases at V and 4 bases at J, with 11 bases in the middle. The length of the CDR3 is 14 residues. Germline CDR1 is LGHDT and CDR2 is YNNKEL (reference sequence). CDR3 sequence: CASSQQGTGTEAFF. The CDR3 DNA reads TGTGCCAGCAGCCAACAGGGTACGGGCACTGAAGCTTTCTTT.

Concerning this clonotype: One junction end disagrees with the germline gene, perhaps due to a read error. The chain couples TRBV7-9 to TRBJ2-1; no clear D. CDR3 length: 15 amino acids. The germline CDR1 and CDR2 sequences are SEHNR and FQNEAQ (reference sequence). The CDR3 is CASSLAEMSSNEQFF. The CDR3 nucleotides read TGTGCCAGCAGCTTAGCTGAAATGTCCTCCAATGAGCAGTTCTTC.

This clonotype was found many times. The chain joins TRBV5-1 to TRBJ2-7, with 10 bases fitting TRBD1. The CDR3 is 14 residues long. Trimming at V came to 4 bases and at J to 5 bases, leaving 6 bases not matched to a gene. Germline V gene lookup returns CDR1 SGHRS and CDR2 YFSETQ. The CDR3 spells CASSPGTGVHEQYF. DNA of the CDR3: TGCGCCAGCAGCCCCGGGACAGGGGTCCACGAGCAGTACTTC.

This clonotype was observed many times. The rearrangement joins TRBV7-9 to TRBJ2-1; perhaps TRBD1 as D (5 bases). The germline V and J ends were trimmed by 8 bases and 10 bases, with 12 bases remaining between them. Germline V gene lookup returns CDR1 SEHNR and CDR2 FQNEAQ (reference sequence). This CDR3 has 11 residues. DNA for the CDR3: TGTGCCAGCTCTCTCCAGGGCGAGCAGTTCTTC. Translated: CASSLQGEQFF. Combining the CDR3 with reference TRBV7-9 and TRBJ2-1 gives the whole variable domain DTGVSQNPRHKITKRGQNVTFRCDPISEHNRLYWYRQTLGQGPEFLTYFQNEAQLEKSRLLSDRFSAERPKGSFSTLEIQRTEQGDSAMYLCASSLQGEQFFGPGTRLTVL.

V usage is TRBV5-1 and J usage is TRBJ2-1, with D perhaps matching TRBD2 (7 bases). Trimming took 4 bases from V and 9 from J, leaving 14 bases between them. There are 13 residues in the CDR3. CDR1 and CDR2 from the germline V gene are SGHRS and YFSETQ. For the CDR3, the DNA is TGCGCCAGCAGCCCAGGAGGGGGGGCTGAGCAGTTCTTC. Translation: CASSPGGGAEQFF.

This clonotype was picked up a small number of times. Being one base from a much bigger clone, this may be a read error. Here the CDR3 omits its conserved ending phenylalanine or tryptophan, so a read error is the likely source. V is TRBV5-1 and J is TRBJ1-2; D is unclear. The V end lost 0 bases, the J end lost 1 base, and 13 bases lay between the germline ends. The germline V gene encodes CDR1 SGHRS and CDR2 YFSETQ. CDR3 length: 16 residues. CDR3 region: CASSLGAGGVNYGYTL. The CDR3 region has the DNA TGCGCCAGCAGCTTGGGAGCAGGCGGAGTTAACTATGGCTACACCCTC.

This clonotype was counted at least ten times. V and J are TRBV12-3 or TRBV12-4 and TRBJ1-2; a weak D match, TRBD1 (5 bases). The V gene lost 6 bases and the J gene lost 5 bases, with 13 bases spanning the gap. The length of the CDR3 is 13 residues. The CDR3 DNA follows: TGTGCCAGCAGCTTGGGGGTCGGGTATGGCTACACCTTC. Its translation: CASSLGVGYGYTF.

In its sample, this clonotype was seen many times. In DNA, the CDR3 is TGTGCCAGTAGTAGGGACAGCCTCTACGAGCAGTACTTC. Residues: CASSRDSLYEQYF. The chain carries TRBV19 and TRBJ2-7; 7 nucleotides line up with TRBD1. V trimming: 4 bases; J trimming: 3 bases; junction bases outside the gene matches: 3. The CDR3 spans 13 residues. Germline CDR1 reads LNHDA; CDR2 reads SQIVND (reference sequence). The full variable domain, in which reference TRBV19 and TRBJ2-7 provide the parts outside the CDR3, is DGGITQSPKYLFRKEGQNVTLSCEQNLNHDAMYWYRQDPGQGLRLIYYSQIVNDFQKGDIAEGYSVSREKKESFPLTVTSAQKNPTAFYLCASSRDSLYEQYFGPGTRLTVT.

This clonotype came up many times. This sequence joins TRBV14 and TRBJ2-1; 9 bases agree with TRBD1. Trimming cost V 5 bases and J 8 bases; bases outside gene matches: 4. Germline CDR1 and CDR2: SGHDN and FVKESK. CDR3 length: 13 residues. Here the CDR3 reads CASSTTGGYEQFF. As DNA, the CDR3 is TGTGCCAGCAGCACCACAGGGGGCTATGAGCAGTTCTTC.

The J gene is TRBJ2-1, the V gene TRBV6-4; D gene ambiguous. The V and J ends lost 5 bases and 9 bases respectively, with 17 bases between them. The V gene's germline CDR1 is MRHNA and CDR2 SNTAGT. The CDR3 loop spans 14 amino acids. CDR3 region: CASSREARLGEQFF. CDR3 bases: TGTGCCAGCAGTAGGGAAGCGCGTCTCGGTGAGCAGTTCTTC.

Many counts were recorded for this clonotype. This chain links TRBV28 with TRBJ1-1, with D perhaps TRBD1 (6 bases). The CDR3 is 16 residues long. Trimming pared 1 base from V and 0 bases from J, leaving 12 bases between. Germline lookup yields CDR1 MDHEN and CDR2 SYDVKM. In DNA form, the CDR3 reads TGTGCCAGCAGTTTATACGTAGGACAGATGAACACTGAAGCTTTCTTT. Translation gives CASSLYVGQMNTEAFF.

This clonotype was seen repeatedly, ten times or more. Here the CDR3 reads CASSLRGGRLEQETQYF. The CDR3 DNA reads as TGTGCCAGCAGTTTACGGGGAGGGAGATTGGAACAAGAGACCCAGTACTTC. The rearrangement joins TRBV28 to TRBJ2-5; 7 bases line up with TRBD2. V lost 2 bases, J lost 2 bases, and 11 bases stayed unmatched. The CDR3 length is 17 residues. Germline-derived CDR1 and CDR2 are MDHEN and SYDVKM.

This clonotype appeared many times. The chain employs TRBV6-6 and TRBJ2-1; tentative D call: TRBD2 (6 bases). V was shortened by 2 bases and J by 8 bases, with 10 bases between the two germline ends. Germline V gene sequence: CDR1 MNHNY, CDR2 SVGAGI (reference sequence). There are 13 residues in the CDR3. CDR3 region: CASSYRGEDEQFF. The CDR3 DNA reads TGTGCCAGCAGTTACAGAGGGGAGGATGAGCAGTTCTTC.

In the case of this clonotype: Lacking the conserved final phenylalanine or tryptophan, this CDR3 likely reflects a read error. Because the CDR3's place on the DNA is in doubt, the DNA is left out and the CDR3 is given as listed by TCRdb. The chain couples TRBV3-1 to TRBJ2-1. Germline V gene data show CDR1 as LGHDT and CDR2 as YNNKEL (reference sequence). Both ends counted, the CDR3 spans 13 residues. The CDR3 is CASSHLAVNEQLY.

Comments on this clonotype: Being one base from a much bigger clone, this may be a read error. The chain recombines TRBV2 with TRBJ2-5; the D gene is possibly TRBD1 (5 bases). CDR1 is SNHLY and CDR2 is FYNNEI in the germline V gene. Trimming took off 2 bases at V and 5 bases at J, with 12 bases between the two ends. The CDR3 runs to 14 residues. The CDR3 bases are TGTGCCAGCAGTGAATCGTCAGGGTTGGAGACCCAGTACTTC. It is translated as CASSESSGLETQYF.

Regarding this clonotype: A read error may be the cause here, since a much bigger clone is one base away. The V and J genes are TRBV6-6 and TRBJ2-3; D not certain. The CDR3 is 13 residues long. V was cut by 8 bases and J by 2 bases, with 11 bases left in between. CDR1 and CDR2 (germline): MNHNY, SVGAGI (reference sequence). CDR3 amino acids: CASSPLPTDTQYF. CDR3 DNA: TGTGCCAGCTCTCCCCTCCCCACAGATACGCAGTATTTT.

This clonotype came up many times. J is TRBJ2-5 and V is TRBV28; TRBD2 matches 7 bases. Losses at the gene ends were 5 bases for V and 3 bases for J; bases not matched to a gene: 12. Germline CDR1 is MDHEN and CDR2 is SYDVKM. The CDR3 totals 16 residues. CDR3 bases: TGTGCCAGCAGTCCGAAGCGGGACCAGGGTGAAGAGACCCAGTACTTC. This translates into CASSPKRDQGEETQYF.